The 25 T cell receptor beta chains below were found in one sample sequenced in a study of blood T cell repertoires in COVID-19. Produced via immunoSEQ multiplex PCR; TCRdb's table is partial and in-frame only. This sample has about 300,000 clones; around 90% occur once, and the top ten carry under 6%. The sequenced sample was PBMCs or T cells enriched from blood (not recorded which). The receptors were gathered from a woman aged 30 to 39 who had recovered from COVID-19.

The chain is built from TRBV11-2 and TRBJ2-5; TRBD2 aligns across 11 bases. This CDR3 region has 16 residues. Germline lookup yields CDR1 SGHAT and CDR2 FQNNGV. The V and J ends lost 6 bases and 2 bases, in that order; junction bases with no gene match: 8. Written as DNA, the CDR3 is TGTGCCAGCAGGAGACCGGGACTAGCGGTTCAAGAGACCCAGTACTTC. Amino acid sequence: CASRRPGLAVQETQYF.

This sequence joins TRBV19 and TRBJ2-1; D uncertain. Trimming pared 6 bases from V and 7 bases from J, leaving 13 bases between. The CDR3 spans 13 residues. Germline V gene sequence: CDR1 LNHDA, CDR2 SQIVND (reference sequence). CDR3 residues: CASRGLTENEQFF. DNA for the CDR3: TGTGCCAGTAGGGGTCTCACGGAGAATGAGCAGTTCTTC. Combining the CDR3 with reference TRBV19 and TRBJ2-1 gives the whole variable domain DGGITQSPKYLFRKEGQNVTLSCEQNLNHDAMYWYRQDPGQGLRLIYYSQIVNDFQKGDIAEGYSVSREKKESFPLTVTSAQKNPTAFYLCASRGLTENEQFFGPGTRLTVL.

The chain carries TRBV6-4 and TRBJ2-2; 8 bases align to TRBD2. CDR1 is MRHNA and CDR2 is SNTAGT in the germline V gene. The junction had 12 bases not matched to a gene; V was cut back by 4 bases and J by 2 bases. The CDR3 is 18 residues long. The CDR3 protein is CASSAPSGGGPNTGELFF. DNA for the CDR3: TGTGCCAGCAGTGCCCCGTCCGGCGGGGGGCCAAACACCGGGGAGCTGTTTTTT.

The rearrangement links TRBV19 to TRBJ2-4, with TRBD1 as a possible D gene (7 bases). This CDR3 has 15 residues. Trimming removed 3 bases at V and 6 bases at J, with 15 bases between. CDR1 and CDR2 from the germline V gene are LNHDA and SQIVND (reference sequence). As DNA, the CDR3 is TGTGCCAGTAGTATGGGCAGGGGGGCTAGAAACATTCAGTACTTC. Translating it yields CASSMGRGARNIQYF.

CDR3 DNA sequence: TGTGCCAGCCGTCGGGGGGTAACCGGGGAGCTGTTTTTT. This codes for CASRRGVTGELFF. V and J are TRBV2 and TRBJ2-2, with 7 bases identical to TRBD2. Germline loops: CDR1 SNHLY, CDR2 FYNNEI. V was clipped by 8 bases and J by 5 bases; unmatched bases: 5. The CDR3 extends over 13 amino acids.

The gene calls are TRBV15 and TRBJ2-7; a possible D gene is TRBD1 (6 bases). CDR3 size: 14 residues. CDR1 and CDR2 from the germline V gene are LNHNV and YYDKDF (reference sequence). The ends were cut back, 0 bases at V and 6 bases at J, with 12 bases in the middle. The CDR3: CATSRDGTPSEQYF. DNA of the CDR3: TGTGCCACCAGCAGAGATGGGACACCAAGCGAGCAGTACTTC.

The genes are TRBV7-3 and TRBJ2-2; 12 bases are a match to TRBD1. V was clipped by 5 bases and J by 5 bases; unmatched bases: 9. The CDR3 extends over 17 amino acids. Germline V gene data show CDR1 as SGHTA and CDR2 as FQGTGA. CDR3 loop: CASSPHRDRGRTGELFF. The CDR3 nucleotides are TGTGCCAGCAGCCCCCACCGGGACAGGGGGCGGACCGGGGAGCTGTTTTTT.

Only one count was recorded for this clone. The chain carries TRBV14 and TRBJ1-3; 8 positions match TRBD1. Unmatched junction bases numbered 12, after V lost 4 bases and J lost 4 bases. The CDR3 has 17 residues. Germline V gene data show CDR1 as SGHDN and CDR2 as FVKESK. The CDR3 bases are TGTGCCAGCAGCCGGGGGAGGACAGGGTTGGAGGGAAACACCATATATTTT. It codes for CASSRGRTGLEGNTIYF. Full variable domain (outside the CDR3, taken from reference TRBV14 and TRBJ1-3): EAGVTQFPSHSVIEKGQTVTLRCDPISGHDNLYWYRRVMGKEIKFLLHFVKESKQDESGMPNNRFLAERTGGTYSTLKVQPAELEDSGVYFCASSRGRTGLEGNTIYFGEGSWLTVV.

Here the CDR3 reads CASSSMGGDYGYTF. The CDR3 region has the DNA TGTGCCAGCAGTAGCATGGGGGGAGACTATGGCTACACCTTC. The chain employs TRBV6-5 and TRBJ1-2, with a tentative D call TRBD1 (5 bases). Per the germline V gene, CDR1 is MNHEY and CDR2 is SVGAGI. Trimming pared 5 bases from V and 3 bases from J, leaving 13 bases between. CDR3 length equals 14 residues.

The rearrangement joins TRBV19 to TRBJ1-6, with 8 nucleotides matching TRBD1. Germline values: CDR1 LNHDA, CDR2 SQIVND (reference sequence). The length of the CDR3 is 16 residues. Losses at the gene ends were 7 bases for V and 9 bases for J; bases not matched to a gene: 14. The CDR3 sequence is CASTDRDSGPVSPLHF. CDR3 bases: TGTGCCAGTACGGACAGGGACAGTGGTCCGGTTTCACCCCTCCACTTT.

The chain recombines TRBV18 with TRBJ1-1; D is unresolved. V was cut by 2 bases and J by 5 bases, with 6 bases left in between. Germline-derived CDR1 and CDR2 are KGHSH and LQKENI. The CDR3 has 12 residues. CDR3 sequence reads: CASSPGRTEAFF. Written as DNA, the CDR3 is TGTGCCAGCTCACCAGGGAGGACTGAAGCTTTCTTT.

Only one count was recorded for this clone. This sequence joins TRBV7-2 and TRBJ2-7; a possible D gene is TRBD1 (6 bases). Germline V gene lookup returns CDR1 SGHTA and CDR2 FQGNSA. Trimming shortened V by 5 bases and J by 7 bases, and 12 bases separated the two germline ends. This CDR3 has 12 residues. CDR3 loop: CASSPTGWEQYF. The CDR3 DNA sequence: TGTGCCAGCAGCCCGACAGGCTGGGAGCAGTACTTC.

The chain recombines TRBV5-1 with TRBJ1-2, with D maybe TRBD1 (6 bases). This CDR3 has 14 residues. Trimming left V 4 bases short and J 8 bases short, with 18 bases between. Germline CDR1 SGHRS, CDR2 YFSETQ. CDR3 amino acids: CASSATMGARGYTF. The CDR3 DNA follows: TGCGCCAGCAGCGCCACGATGGGGGCGCGAGGCTACACCTTC.

The table lists this clone with a count of one. The chain uses TRBV11-3 and TRBJ2-7; TRBD2 might be the D (5 bases). V shed 3 bases and J shed 6 bases, with 9 bases lying between them. CDR3 size: 12 residues. Per germline, CDR1 SGHNT and CDR2 YENEEA. CDR3 sequence (DNA): TGTGCCAGCAGCTTTAGGAGCGGCGAGCAGTACTTC. This translates into CASSFRSGEQYF.

The chain couples TRBV6-5 to TRBJ1-3; weak D call: TRBD1 (5 bases). The CDR3 runs to 15 residues. CDR1 and CDR2 from the germline V gene are MNHEY and SVGAGI. V shed 5 bases and J shed 0 bases, with 11 bases lying between them. CDR3 in amino acids: CASSHRISSGNTIYF. In DNA form, the CDR3 reads TGTGCCAGCAGTCACAGGATTAGCTCTGGAAACACCATATATTTT.

The chain links TRBV12-5 to TRBJ2-3, with 16 bases identical to TRBD2. Unmatched junction bases numbered 9, after V lost 1 base and J lost 5 bases. Germline V gene data show CDR1 as LGHNT and CDR2 as FRNRAP. This CDR3 is built from 19 residues. The CDR3 here is CASGLDPGTSGGAVDTQYF. CDR3 nucleotides: TGTGCTAGTGGTTTGGACCCCGGGACTAGCGGGGGGGCTGTAGATACGCAGTATTTT. Drawing the rest from reference TRBV12-5 and TRBJ2-3, the complete variable domain is DARVTQTPRHKVTEMGQEVTMRCQPILGHNTVFWYRQTMMQGLELLAYFRNRAPLDDSGMPKDRFSAEMPDATLATLKIQPSEPRDSAVYFCASGLDPGTSGGAVDTQYFGPGTRLTVL.

The chain combines TRBV7-2 with TRBJ2-5, with 7 bases that match TRBD2. CDR3 length: 13 residues. Germline values: CDR1 SGHTA, CDR2 FQGNSA. V was clipped by 2 bases and J by 10 bases; unmatched bases: 7. CDR3 sequence (DNA): TGTGCCAGCAGCTTACGGTCAGGGAGGGACCAGTACTTC. Translation: CASSLRSGRDQYF. Complete variable domain (other parts from reference TRBV7-2 and TRBJ2-5): GAGVSQSPSNKVTEKGKDVELRCDPISGHTALYWYRQSLGQGLEFLIYFQGNSAPDKSGLPSDRFSAERTGGSVSTLTIQRTQQEDSAVYLCASSLRSGRDQYFGPGTRLLVL.

The rearrangement links TRBV5-1 to TRBJ2-1; D possibly corresponds to TRBD1 (6 bases). Trimming cost V 4 bases and J 4 bases, with 18 bases left between them. Germline V gene lookup returns CDR1 SGHRS and CDR2 YFSETQ. The CDR3 runs to 16 residues. This chain's CDR3 is CASSTGHPTLYNEQFF. In DNA form, the CDR3 reads TGCGCCAGCAGCACGGGACATCCGACCTTATACAATGAGCAGTTCTTC.

This clone came up once. The chain couples TRBV7-2 to TRBJ2-3; maybe TRBD1 (5 bases). V lost 1 base and J 3 bases, leaving 11 bases between the germline ends. The germline V gene encodes CDR1 SGHTA and CDR2 FQGNSA. This CDR3 is built from 15 residues. CDR3 residues: CASSLGPAGTDTQYF. The DNA of the CDR3 is TGTGCCAGCAGCTTAGGGCCGGCAGGGACAGATACGCAGTATTTT.

This clone showed up just once. V and J are TRBV19 and TRBJ1-4, with TRBD1 matching over 7 bases. Germline V gives CDR1 LNHDA, CDR2 SQIVND (reference sequence). The CDR3 contains 14 residues. The V and J ends lost 6 bases and 6 bases, in that order; junction bases with no gene match: 7. Here the CDR3 DNA reads TGTGCCAGTAGCCCGACAGGGATTTATGAAAAACTGTTTTTT. Translated: CASSPTGIYEKLFF.

The chain uses TRBV16 and TRBJ1-5; the match to TRBD1 covers 7 bases. The CDR3 length is 14 residues. V lost 7 bases and J lost 4; bases outside the gene matches: 7. Germline assignment: CDR1 KGHSY and CDR2 FQNENV. The CDR3 bases are TGTGCCAGCAATACACCGGGACAGAATCAGCCCCAGCATTTT. Amino acids: CASNTPGQNQPQHF.

V gene TRBV9 combines with J gene TRBJ1-4; D is undetermined. V was shortened by 4 bases and J by 11 bases, with 18 bases between the two germline ends. Germline V gene lookup returns CDR1 SGDLS and CDR2 YYNGEE. There are 14 residues in the CDR3. CDR3 coding DNA: TGTGCCAGCAGCCCCGACGGAGGGTGGTGGAAACTGTTTTTT. It translates to CASSPDGGWWKLFF.

V and J are TRBV5-5 and TRBJ2-3; TRBD2 might be the D (5 bases). CDR1 is SGHKS and CDR2 is YYEKEE in the germline V gene (reference sequence). The CDR3 has 15 residues. Trimming removed 3 bases from V and 2 bases from J, with 13 bases in between. The CDR3 nucleotides read TGTGCCAGCAGCTCGGGTAGCGCCGCCACAGATACGCAGTATTTT. Amino acids: CASSSGSAATDTQYF.

This CDR3 reads CASRPQGTLNTEAFF. The CDR3 DNA reads as TGTGCCAGCAGACCGCAGGGGACCCTAAACACTGAAGCTTTCTTT. V is TRBV6-5 and J is TRBJ1-1; perhaps TRBD1 as D (6 bases). This CDR3 region has 15 residues. The V end was cut by 6 bases, the J end by 2 bases, with 16 bases between. Germline-derived CDR1 and CDR2 are MNHEY and SVGAGI.

A remark on this clone: This CDR3 is also generated by other DNA sequences in the sample. The genes are TRBV5-1 and TRBJ1-2; D remains unclear. Germline V gene lookup returns CDR1 SGHRS and CDR2 YFSETQ. Between the trimmed V and J ends, which lost 0 bases and 4 bases, there was a span of 7 bases. The CDR3 covers 13 residues. The CDR3 DNA follows: TGCGCCAGCAGCTTGGACGCGTCCTATGGCTACACCTTC. Protein product: CASSLDASYGYTF. Drawing the rest from reference TRBV5-1 and TRBJ1-2, the complete variable domain is KAGVTQTPRYLIKTRGQQVTLSCSPISGHRSVSWYQQTPGQGLQFLFEYFSETQRNKGNFPGRFSGRQFSNSRSEMNVSTLELGDSALYLCASSLDASYGYTFGSGTRLTVV.